Below, 10 T cell receptor beta chains from the same sample are listed, as sequenced in a study of blood T cell repertoires in COVID-19 (dated by TCRdb to the early 2020s). Library method: the immunoSEQ multiplex PCR assay. TCRdb holds this immuneACCESS table with in-frame rearrangements only. Some clones are missing; in checked studies, unresolved V genes explain under half, and the rest has no known cause. The sample table lists 260,000 or so clones, around 84% of them with a count of one. Together, the top ten hold roughly 2.7% of the sample. The sample consisted of PBMCs or T cells enriched from blood (not recorded which). The receptors originated from a woman in her 50s who had recovered from COVID-19.

The V gene is TRBV18, the J gene TRBJ2-3; 11 nucleotides match TRBD2. V lost 4 bases and J lost 6; bases outside the gene matches: 12. The CDR3 spans 17 residues. Germline V gene lookup returns CDR1 KGHSH and CDR2 LQKENI. The CDR3 spells CASSRTLSSGGTDTQYF. In DNA form, the CDR3 reads TGTGCCAGCTCACGGACCCTCTCTAGCGGGGGGACGGATACGCAGTATTTT.

This rearrangement joins TRBV28 to TRBJ2-1; D possibly corresponds to TRBD1 (5 bases). The CDR3 is 15 residues long. The V end lost 5 bases, the J end lost 0 bases, and 11 bases lay between the germline ends. Germline-derived CDR1 and CDR2 are MDHEN and SYDVKM. The CDR3 DNA reads as TGTGCCAGCAGTACAGGTCACCCCTCCTACAATGAGCAGTTCTTC. It translates to CASSTGHPSYNEQFF.

This rearrangement joins TRBV6-5 to TRBJ1-2; TRBD1 agrees at 7 bases. There are 13 residues in the CDR3. V lost 6 bases to trimming and J lost 5 bases; unmatched junction nucleotides: 6. Germline V gives CDR1 MNHEY, CDR2 SVGAGI. DNA of the CDR3: TGTGCCAGCAGGGGGACAGCTGTTTATGGCTACACCTTC. It yields the protein CASRGTAVYGYTF.

This clone was counted once. The rearrangement joins TRBV2 to TRBJ2-1; unclear D gene. Germline V gives CDR1 SNHLY, CDR2 FYNNEI. V lost 1 base and J 7 bases, leaving 14 bases between the germline ends. The CDR3 runs 15 residues. Here the CDR3 DNA reads TGTGCCAGCAGTGAAGGAGGTTATCGGGTGAATGAGCAGTTCTTC. Protein sequence: CASSEGGYRVNEQFF.

Turning to this clone: Other DNA sequences from this sample encode an identical CDR3 as well. This rearrangement joins TRBV5-1 to TRBJ1-3; 9 positions match TRBD1. The J segment lost 4 bases and the V segment lost 4 bases, leaving 3 bases of the junction unmatched. Germline CDR1 SGHRS, CDR2 YFSETQ. This CDR3 comprises 14 residues. CDR3 sequence reads: CASSPGTGGNTIYF. The CDR3 DNA reads TGCGCCAGCAGCCCAGGGACAGGGGGAAACACCATATATTTT.

The CDR3 loop is CASSPGSRSSGNTIYF. The CDR3, as DNA: TGTGCCAGCAGCCCCGGGAGTAGATCCTCTGGAAACACCATATATTTT. The chain is built from TRBV5-6 and TRBJ1-3; D uncertain. The CDR3 contains 16 residues. Trimming took off 4 bases at V and 0 bases at J, with 14 bases between the two ends. Germline-derived CDR1 and CDR2 are SGHDT and YYEEEE. Drawing the rest from reference TRBV5-6 and TRBJ1-3, the complete variable domain is DAGVTQSPTHLIKTRGQQVTLRCSPKSGHDTVSWYQQALGQGPQFIFQYYEEEERQRGNFPDRFSGHQFPNYSSELNVNALLLGDSALYLCASSPGSRSSGNTIYFGEGSWLTVV.

The J gene is TRBJ2-7, the V gene TRBV19, with 16 nucleotides matching TRBD2. The CDR3 covers 17 residues. V gave up 5 bases and J gave up 4 bases; unmatched junction bases: 8. CDR1 LNHDA and CDR2 SQIVND come from the germline V gene (reference sequence). The CDR3 nucleotides are TGTGCCAGTAGTGCGGGGACTAGCGGGAGGGCCGGTTACGAGCAGTACTTC. It encodes CASSAGTSGRAGYEQYF.

A single count supports this clone. The V and J genes are TRBV9 and TRBJ2-2; the D is unclear. The germline V gene encodes CDR1 SGDLS and CDR2 YYNGEE. This CDR3 comprises 14 residues. Trimming took 0 bases from V and 4 from J, leaving 7 bases between them. CDR3 region: CASSVVRGTGELFF. CDR3 nucleotides: TGTGCCAGCAGCGTAGTGCGAGGCACCGGGGAGCTGTTTTTT.

The V gene is TRBV19, the J gene TRBJ1-1; unclear D gene. V gave up 0 bases and J gave up 3 bases, with 2 bases separating them. This CDR3 spans 12 amino acids. Germline CDR1 reads LNHDA; CDR2 reads SQIVND (reference sequence). CDR3 sequence reads: CASSIDYTEAFF. The DNA of the CDR3 is TGTGCCAGTAGTATAGACTACACTGAAGCTTTCTTT.

The rearrangement uses TRBV2 and TRBJ2-2; 10 nucleotides line up with TRBD2. The CDR3 extends over 14 amino acids. The V segment lost 6 bases and the J segment 6 bases; nucleotides outside the gene matches: 4. The germline V gene has CDR1 SNHLY and CDR2 FYNNEI. The CDR3, as DNA: TGTGCCAGCAGGGGACTAGCGTGGCCCGGGGAGCTGTTTTTT. Translating it yields CASRGLAWPGELFF.